This is a list of T cell receptor beta chains from one sample in a study of T cell responses to AZD1222 COVID-19 vaccine. TCRdb keeps only in-frame clones here, not all; method: immunoSEQ multiplex PCR. The table records 100,000 to 150,000 clones, approximately 91% of them present only once. The sample was peripheral blood, taken 28 days after the second AZD1222 dose. The receptors shown here come from an adult who received the AZD1222 COVID-19 vaccine. Each CDR3 is given with its conserved first and last residue. D genes are given only for firm matches. Expanded clones get a size class; other rows say once, few or many, or leave the size out.

.	TRBV6-5	TRBD2	TRBJ2-5	TGTGCCAGCAGTTACTCCGGGACTAGCGGCCAAGAGACCCAGTACTTC	CASSYSGTSGQETQYF
.	TRBV2	.	TRBJ2-7	TGTGCCAGCAGTGTAGGGGCCGAGCAGTACTTC	CASSVGAEQYF
.	TRBV27	.	TRBJ2-3	TGTGCCAGCAGCCGGAGGGCGGGGACGAGCACAGATACGCAGTATTTT	CASSRRAGTSTDTQYF
.	TRBV6-1	TRBD1	TRBJ2-5	TGTGCCAGCAGTGAAGACAGGGGGCGCGAGGAGACCCAGTACTTC	CASSEDRGREETQYF
.	TRBV6-5	TRBD2	TRBJ2-4	TGTGCCAGCAGTTTGGGCGGGAGGGAACTGGGTAACATTCAGTACTTC	CASSLGGRELGNIQYF
.	TRBV5-5	TRBD1	TRBJ1-2	TGTGCCAGCAGCCGACAGGGGTTTGGCTACACCTTC	CASSRQGFGYTF
.	TRBV5-1	.	TRBJ1-2	TGCGCCAGCAGCCCGGACGGAAAAAACTATGGCTACACCTTC	CASSPDGKNYGYTF
few	TRBV19	.	TRBJ1-2	TGTGCCAGTAGTATATCCCCCACCGAGGGCTACACCTTC	CASSISPTEGYTF
.	TRBV28	.	TRBJ1-2	TGTGCCAGCAGTCCTGACAGGAACTATGGCTACACCTTC	CASSPDRNYGYTF
.	TRBV12-5	.	TRBJ2-2	TGTGCTAGTGGTTTGTACGTGGGGTCCTTGTCGGAGGAGCTGTTTTTT	CASGLYVGSLSEELFF
.	TRBV6-5	.	TRBJ1-2	TGTGCCAGCAGAGTACTCGGGACGGCACTATGGGGCTACACCTTC	CASRVLGTALWGYTF
.	TRBV27	.	TRBJ2-7	TGTGCCAGCAGATGGGGAGGCGAGCAGTACTTC	CASRWGGEQYF
.	TRBV30	TRBD2	TRBJ2-5	TGTGCCTGGAGCGCCGGTAATAGCGGGATCATTACAAGCACCCAGTACTTC	CAWSAGNSGIITSTQYF
.	TRBV28	.	TRBJ1-2	TGTGCCAGCAGTTCCCTGGATGGGGCCGGCGCCTATGGCTACACCTTC	CASSSLDGAGAYGYTF
.	TRBV18	.	TRBJ1-5	TGTGCCAGCTCACCCCGAAATAGCAATCAGCCCCAGCATTTT	CASSPRNSNQPQHF
.	TRBV7-8	.	TRBJ1-4	TGTGCCAGCAGCGACGAGGTTCGGGGGGCCCCTAATGAAAAACTGTTTTTT	CASSDEVRGAPNEKLFF
.	TRBV6-5	.	TRBJ1-1	TGTGCCAGCAGTTACTCCCGGGGCGCAGCTGAAGCTTTCTTT	CASSYSRGAAEAFF
.	TRBV7-6	.	TRBJ1-5	TGTGCCAGCAGCTTGGAAGATGGTTTCAATCAGCCCCAGCATTTT	CASSLEDGFNQPQHF
.	TRBV4-1	.	TRBJ2-7	TGCGCCAGCAGCCTACAACGTTCCTACGAGCAGTACTTC	CASSLQRSYEQYF
.	TRBV4-1	TRBD2	TRBJ2-7	TGCGCCAGCAGCACTAGCGGGAGGACTGACGAGCAGTACTTC	CASSTSGRTDEQYF
.	TRBV12-3/TRBV12-4	.	TRBJ1-1	TGTGCCGGCAGAGATTACGCAGGCGCTGAAGCTTTCTTT	CAGRDYAGAEAFF
.	TRBV28	.	TRBJ1-5	TGTGCCAGCAGTTTATCCGGGAGGCTCCAGCATTTT	CASSLSGRLQHF
.	TRBV7-9	TRBD1	TRBJ1-3	TGTGCCAGCAGCTTAGCCCGGACAGGAGGGGGAAACACCATATATTTT	CASSLARTGGGNTIYF
.	TRBV29-1	.	TRBJ1-1	TGCAGCGCGACGGTAGGGCTGAACACTGAAGCTTTCTTT	CSATVGLNTEAFF
.	TRBV5-3	TRBD1	TRBJ1-5	TGTGCCAGAAGTCGGGACAGGAGAAACTTTAGGCATCAGCCCCAGCATTTT	CARSRDRRNFRHQPQHF
.	TRBV5-1	TRBD1	TRBJ2-2	TGCGCCAGCAGCTCCGGACAGGCCACCGGGGAGCTGTTTTTT	CASSSGQATGELFF
.	TRBV5-1	.	TRBJ2-5	TGCGCCAGCAGCTCCACACCAGCGGGCGGGGAGACCCAGTACTTC	CASSSTPAGGETQYF
.	TRBV29-1	.	TRBJ1-5	TGCAGCGTCGGATACTTCTCAGGGAGCAATCAGCCCCAGCATTTT	CSVGYFSGSNQPQHF
.	TRBV3-1/TRBV3-2	.	TRBJ2-1	TGTGCCAGCAGCCAAGGACGGTTATCCTACAATGAGCAGTTCTTC	CASSQGRLSYNEQFF